These 30 T cell receptor beta chains were sequenced from one sample in a study of T-cell memory formation after mild COVID-19. TCRdb analysed the 5' RACE reads with MiXCR anew, one entry per CDR3 protein. The sample has roughly 120,000 distinct CDR3 sequences; about 20% are singletons. What was sequenced was PBMCs or a T cell subset sorted from them (not recorded which). The origin of the receptors is a man younger than 35 who had mild COVID-19 (a few samples of this study predate the infection). Cell type and time point are not known.

This chain links TRBV5-1 with TRBJ1-5; 7 bases are shared with TRBD1. J gave up 3 bases and V 4 bases, and 7 bases lay outside the gene matches. The CDR3 is 15 amino acids. In germline, CDR1 is SGHRS, CDR2 YFSETQ. This chain's CDR3 is CASSQTGSVNQPQHF. For the CDR3, the DNA is TGCGCCAGCAGCCAGACAGGGTCGGTCAATCAGCCCCAGCATTTT. The entire variable domain, with the rest obtained from reference TRBV5-1 and TRBJ1-5, is as follows: KAGVTQTPRYLIKTRGQQVTLSCSPISGHRSVSWYQQTPGQGLQFLFEYFSETQRNKGNFPGRFSGRQFSNSRSEMNVSTLELGDSALYLCASSQTGSVNQPQHFGDGTRLSIL.

Only a few counts were recorded for this clonotype. The rearrangement uses TRBV6-5 and TRBJ1-2, with TRBD1 identical over 10 bases. V dropped 1 base and J dropped 8; count of bases not matched to a gene: 4. Looked up from germline, CDR1 is MNHEY and CDR2 is SVGAGI. The CDR3 length is 14 residues. CDR3 sequence: CASSYYGQGGGYTF. The CDR3 DNA reads TGTGCCAGCAGTTACTACGGACAGGGGGGAGGCTACACCTTC.

This clonotype came up a few times. The V call is TRBV7-8, the J call TRBJ2-7, with D maybe TRBD1 (6 bases). The CDR3 spans 15 residues. Germline CDR1 is SGHVS and CDR2 is FQNEAQ. Trimming left V 7 bases short and J 3 bases short, with 19 bases between. CDR3 amino acids: CASTPGHFGGYEQYV. Written as DNA, the CDR3 is TGTGCCAGCACCCCGGGACACTTCGGTGGCTACGAGCAGTACGTC.

This chain uses TRBV20-1 with TRBJ2-3; possible D gene TRBD2, 7 bases. V dropped 6 bases and J dropped 0 bases, with 13 bases sitting between them. The V gene's germline CDR1 is DFQATT and CDR2 SNEGSKA (reference sequence). The CDR3 runs to 14 residues. The CDR3 nucleotides are TGCAGTGCCAAGGGGGGGGCGAGCACAGATACGCAGTATTTT. It is translated as CSAKGGASTDTQYF.

This clonotype was counted only a few times. V is TRBV12-3 or TRBV12-4 and J is TRBJ1-2; D unresolved. Trimming left V 2 bases short and J 0 bases short, with 4 bases between. CDR3 length equals 13 residues. In DNA form, the CDR3 reads TGTGCCAGCAGTTTAACGGCTAACTATGGCTACACCTTC. Residues: CASSLTANYGYTF.

The chain is built from TRBV7-9 and TRBJ1-6; tentative D call: TRBD1 (6 bases). Between the trimmed V and J ends, which lost 6 bases and 9 bases, there was a span of 15 bases. CDR3 size: 14 residues. The germline V gene has CDR1 SEHNR and CDR2 FQNEAQ (reference sequence). CDR3 nucleotide sequence: TGTGCCAGCAGTTCGACAGGTTTAGCTTCACCCCTCCACTTT. This translates into CASSSTGLASPLHF.

This clonotype has a handful of counts. The chain uses TRBV20-1 and TRBJ2-2; 7 bases map to TRBD1. Germline-derived CDR1 and CDR2 are DFQATT and SNEGSKA (reference sequence). With 2 bases clipped from V and 2 bases from J, the junction kept 5 bases outside the gene matches. This CDR3 contains 15 residues. CDR3 sequence: CSARRTGENTGELFF. The CDR3 DNA sequence: TGCAGTGCTAGACGGACAGGTGAAAACACCGGGGAGCTGTTTTTT.

This clonotype was counted a few times. The genes are TRBV6-5 and TRBJ2-1; 7 nucleotides line up with TRBD2. CDR1 and CDR2 from the germline V gene are MNHEY and SVGAGI. V shed 0 bases and J 4 bases; nucleotides not matched to a gene: 0. The CDR3 has 14 amino acids. DNA of the CDR3: TGTGCCAGCAGTTACTCTAGCGGGTACAATGAGCAGTTCTTC. Amino acid sequence: CASSYSSGYNEQFF.

The chain is built from TRBV12-3 or TRBV12-4 and TRBJ1-3; D is ambiguous. V gave up 7 bases and J gave up 6 bases, with 13 bases separating them. CDR3 length: 13 residues. The CDR3 nucleotides read TGTGCCAGCAAAACACGGCGTGAAAACACCATATATTTT. Amino acids: CASKTRRENTIYF.

The table lists this clonotype with a few counts. This rearrangement joins TRBV11-2 to TRBJ1-5; no clear D gene. CDR3 size: 14 residues. Deletions cut 1 base from V and 0 bases from J, with 4 bases between. The V gene's germline CDR1 is SGHAT and CDR2 FQNNGV. The CDR3 reads CASSLGNSNQPQHF. The CDR3 DNA sequence: TGTGCCAGCAGCTTAGGGAATAGCAATCAGCCCCAGCATTTT. The whole variable domain, remainder taken from reference TRBV11-2 and TRBJ1-5, is EAGVAQSPRYKIIEKRQSVAFWCNPISGHATLYWYQQILGQGPKLLIQFQNNGVVDDSQLPKDRFSAERLKGVDSTLKIQPAKLEDSAVYLCASSLGNSNQPQHFGDGTRLSIL.

J is TRBJ2-7 and V is TRBV2; D not certain. The CDR3 is made up of 10 amino acids. Germline V gene lookup returns CDR1 SNHLY and CDR2 FYNNEI. V was shortened by 7 bases and J by 5 bases, with 6 bases between the two germline ends. The CDR3 loop is CASTRDEQYF. The DNA for the CDR3 is TGTGCCAGCACCCGGGACGAGCAGTACTTC.

This clonotype was counted between two and nine times. J is TRBJ2-1 and V is TRBV7-9; TRBD1 aligns across 8 bases. This CDR3 contains 15 residues. The junction had 8 bases not matched to a gene; V was cut back by 6 bases and J by 4 bases. Germline V gene data show CDR1 as SEHNR and CDR2 as FQNEAQ (reference sequence). The CDR3 loop is CASRLTGQAYNEQFF. In DNA form, the CDR3 reads TGTGCCAGCAGATTAACGGGACAGGCGTACAATGAGCAGTTCTTC.

This chain connects TRBV28 to TRBJ2-7; 7 bases match TRBD1. The trim removed 2 bases at V and 1 base at J, leaving 2 bases unmatched. The length of the CDR3 is 14 residues. The germline V gene encodes CDR1 MDHEN and CDR2 SYDVKM. CDR3 sequence: CASSLRQGSYEQYV. As DNA, the CDR3 is TGTGCCAGCAGTTTACGACAGGGATCCTACGAGCAGTACGTC.

This clonotype was found a few times. The CDR3 here is CASSVPLAGGSTDTQYF. Here the CDR3 DNA reads TGTGCCAGCAGCGTGCCACTAGCGGGGGGAAGCACAGATACGCAGTATTTT. The chain couples TRBV7-2 to TRBJ2-3; 12 positions match TRBD2. The V segment lost 5 bases and the J segment 0 bases; nucleotides outside the gene matches: 6. Germline V gives CDR1 SGHTA, CDR2 FQGNSA. The CDR3 spans 17 residues.

The rearrangement joins TRBV9 to TRBJ2-3; D tentatively reads TRBD1 or TRBD2 (5 bases each). Germline V CDR1 and CDR2: SGDLS, YYNGEE. V was trimmed by 1 base and J by 6 bases, leaving 15 bases between them. The CDR3 sequence is 15 residues long. The chain's CDR3 is CASSVWDQPTDTQYF. The CDR3 DNA reads TGTGCCAGCAGCGTATGGGACCAACCTACCGATACGCAGTATTTT.

The chain links TRBV7-3 to TRBJ2-3, with 13 bases that match TRBD2. This CDR3 is built from 18 residues. The germline V gene encodes CDR1 SGHTA and CDR2 FQGTGA. J lost 2 bases, V lost 2 bases, and 7 bases had no gene match. CDR3 in DNA: TGTGCCAGCAGCTTACCGGGGACTAGCGGGGACCACACAGATACGCAGTATTTT. It is translated as CASSLPGTSGDHTDTQYF. The full variable domain, with the rest looked up from reference TRBV7-3 and TRBJ2-3, is GAGVSQTPSNKVTEKGKYVELRCDPISGHTALYWYRQSLGQGPEFLIYFQGTGAADDSGLPNDRFFAVRPEGSVSTLKIQRTERGDSAVYLCASSLPGTSGDHTDTQYFGPGTRLTVL.

V usage is TRBV28 and J usage is TRBJ2-3; TRBD1 matches at 7 bases. CDR3 length: 15 residues. Germline trimming cut 5 bases from V and 4 bases from J; bases unmatched to any gene: 9. Germline CDR1 and CDR2: MDHEN and SYDVKM. The CDR3 loop is CASSKDRVGSDTQYF. CDR3 bases: TGTGCCAGCAGTAAAGACAGGGTCGGGTCAGATACGCAGTATTTT.

The table lists this clonotype with a few counts. J is TRBJ2-1 and V is TRBV6-2 or TRBV6-3; 7 nucleotides line up with TRBD2. The J segment lost 4 bases and the V segment lost 0 bases, leaving 3 bases of the junction unmatched. Germline CDR1 is MNHEY and CDR2 is SVGEGT. This CDR3 is 15 amino acids long. The CDR3 spells CASSYSLAEYNEQFF. CDR3 sequence (DNA): TGTGCCAGCAGTTACTCGCTAGCGGAGTACAATGAGCAGTTCTTC.

The table lists this clonotype with a few counts. The chain is built from TRBV12-3 or TRBV12-4 and TRBJ2-2; 9 bases agree with TRBD1. CDR3 length: 15 amino acids. J gave up 6 bases and V 2 bases, and 4 bases lay outside the gene matches. Here the CDR3 reads CASSLSTGGAGELFF. DNA of the CDR3: TGTGCCAGCAGTTTATCGACAGGGGGAGCCGGGGAGCTGTTTTTT.

The V call is TRBV6-5, the J call TRBJ1-1, with a possible D match to TRBD1 (6 bases). Deletions cut 1 base from V and 0 bases from J, with 12 bases between. From germline, CDR1 is MNHEY and CDR2 SVGAGI. The CDR3 contains 16 residues. As DNA, the CDR3 is TGTGCCAGCAGTTACTATGGGGGGGGCATGAACACTGAAGCTTTCTTT. It is translated as CASSYYGGGMNTEAFF.

The V gene is TRBV7-2, the J gene TRBJ2-1; TRBD1 is a possible D gene (6 bases). This CDR3 is built from 13 residues. V lost 6 bases to trimming and J lost 8 bases, with 14 bases between them. Germline V gene data show CDR1 as SGHTA and CDR2 as FQGNSA. CDR3 region: CASRSITGYEQFF. The CDR3 bases are TGTGCCAGCAGGTCGATTACAGGGTATGAGCAGTTCTTC. Based on the CDR3 plus reference TRBV7-2 and TRBJ2-1, the full variable domain is GAGVSQSPSNKVTEKGKDVELRCDPISGHTALYWYRQSLGQGLEFLIYFQGNSAPDKSGLPSDRFSAERTGGSVSTLTIQRTQQEDSAVYLCASRSITGYEQFFGPGTRLTVL.

This clonotype appeared a few times. J is TRBJ1-4 and V is TRBV27; 7 bases are a match to TRBD1. This CDR3 contains 14 residues. The V gene's germline CDR1 is MNHEY and CDR2 SMNVEV (reference sequence). The V segment lost 0 bases and the J segment 7 bases; nucleotides outside the gene matches: 2. This chain's CDR3 is CASSLSAGGEKLFF. The CDR3 coding sequence is TGTGCCAGCAGTTTATCAGCAGGGGGTGAAAAACTGTTTTTT.

This clonotype has a handful of counts. J is TRBJ1-2 and V is TRBV7-6, with D tentatively TRBD1 (6 bases). The length of the CDR3 is 14 residues. The V gene's germline CDR1 is SGHVS and CDR2 FNYEAQ. Trimming took off 3 bases at V and 3 bases at J, with 11 bases between the two ends. DNA for the CDR3: TGTGCCAGCAGCTTTATCGAGGGGGACTATGGCTACACCTTC. It specifies CASSFIEGDYGYTF.

This clonotype came up a few times. The CDR3 region is CASSLRQGPNTEAFF. The DNA of the CDR3 is TGTGCCAGCAGCTTGCGACAGGGTCCGAACACTGAAGCTTTCTTT. The chain joins TRBV5-8 to TRBJ1-1, with 7 bases fitting TRBD1. Losses at the gene ends were 1 base for V and 1 base for J; bases not matched to a gene: 4. Germline values: CDR1 SGHTS, CDR2 YDEGEE. The CDR3 runs 15 residues.

This clonotype was observed a handful of times. The chain carries TRBV5-1 and TRBJ2-3; D may be TRBD2 (6 bases). V shed 5 bases and J shed 1 base, with 17 bases lying between them. This CDR3 has 16 residues. The germline V gene encodes CDR1 SGHRS and CDR2 YFSETQ. The CDR3 nucleotides are TGCGCCAGCAGGTATAGCGGTGCGGGCGGCACAGATACGCAGTATTTT. This translates into CASRYSGAGGTDTQYF.

This clonotype was counted only a few times. The gene calls are TRBV29-1 and TRBJ2-2, with 7 bases lining up with TRBD1. Unmatched junction bases numbered 8, after V lost 6 bases and J lost 1 base. Germline V gives CDR1 SQVTM, CDR2 ANQGSEA. CDR3 length: 15 residues. CDR3 in amino acids: CSVARQGWNTGELFF. For the CDR3, the DNA is TGCAGCGTCGCCCGACAGGGATGGAACACCGGGGAGCTGTTTTTT.

This clonotype was seen only a few times. The CDR3 here is CASSLLGQGFDGYTF. CDR3 nucleotides: TGTGCCAGCAGTCTATTAGGGCAGGGGTTTGATGGCTACACCTTC. The chain combines TRBV27 with TRBJ1-2, with a weak D call TRBD1 (6 bases). The CDR3 covers 15 residues. Germline V gene lookup returns CDR1 MNHEY and CDR2 SMNVEV (reference sequence). V gave up 5 bases and J gave up 6 bases, with 19 bases separating them.

CDR3 sequence: CAWSVLPGGDGELFF. CDR3 DNA sequence: TGTGCCTGGAGTGTATTGCCAGGGGGGGACGGGGAGCTGTTTTTT. The V call is TRBV30, the J call TRBJ2-2; possibly TRBD1 or TRBD2 for D (7 bases each). Between the trimmed V and J ends, which lost 0 bases and 7 bases, there was a span of 15 bases. The germline V gene has CDR1 GTSNPN and CDR2 SVGIG (reference sequence). The CDR3 is 15 amino acids.

This clonotype has only a few counts. This chain links TRBV6-4 with TRBJ2-1; 14 positions match TRBD2. Germline V gene data show CDR1 as MRHNA and CDR2 as SNTAGT. V shed 3 bases, J shed 8 bases, and the junction held 3 bases outside the gene matches. This CDR3 contains 15 residues. CDR3: CASSEGLAGDDEQFF. The DNA for the CDR3 is TGTGCCAGCAGTGAGGGACTAGCGGGGGACGATGAGCAGTTCTTC.

This clonotype was recorded a few times. V usage is TRBV4-1 and J usage is TRBJ2-7; D remains unclear. With 1 base removed from V and 0 bases from J, the gap between germline ends came to 10 bases. In germline, CDR1 is MGHRA, CDR2 YSYEKL. This CDR3 spans 15 amino acids. CDR3 sequence: CASSQGPSFSYEQYF. DNA of the CDR3: TGCGCCAGCAGCCAAGGCCCTTCTTTCTCCTACGAGCAGTACTTC.